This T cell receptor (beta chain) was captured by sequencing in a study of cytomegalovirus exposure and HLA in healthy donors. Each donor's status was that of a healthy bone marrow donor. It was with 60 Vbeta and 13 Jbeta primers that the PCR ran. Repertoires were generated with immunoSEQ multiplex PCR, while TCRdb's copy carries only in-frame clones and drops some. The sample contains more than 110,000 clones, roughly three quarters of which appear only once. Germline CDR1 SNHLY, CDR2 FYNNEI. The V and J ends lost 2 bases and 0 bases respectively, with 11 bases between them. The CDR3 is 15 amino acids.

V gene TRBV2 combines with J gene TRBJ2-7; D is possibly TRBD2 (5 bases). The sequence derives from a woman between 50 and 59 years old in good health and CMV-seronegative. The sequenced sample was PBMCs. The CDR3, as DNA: TGTGCCAGCAGTGAAAGCGGAAGGAGCTCCTACGAGCAGTACTTC. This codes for CASSESGRSSYEQYF.